The 5 T cell receptor beta chains given below trace back to one sample, sequenced in a study of cytomegalovirus exposure and HLA in healthy donors. TCRdb's copy holds only in-frame clones and misses some; the assay was immunoSEQ multiplex PCR. Here the sample spans some 210,000 clones, 83% being singletons. Sample: PBMCs. The receptors come from a woman aged 18-35 years in good health and CMV-seronegative.

This rearrangement joins TRBV5-1 to TRBJ2-5; D unresolved. The germline gives CDR1 SGHRS, CDR2 YFSETQ. This CDR3 region has 14 residues. Trimming took off 4 bases at V and 5 bases at J, with 15 bases between the two ends. The DNA of the CDR3 is TGCGCCAGCAGCCCGGTCGGGCAAGGGGAGACCCAGTACTTC. Protein sequence: CASSPVGQGETQYF.

The chain is built from TRBV6-5 and TRBJ1-3, with D possibly being TRBD1 (6 bases). The CDR3 runs to 16 residues. Trimming left V 4 bases short and J 4 bases short, with 17 bases between. CDR1 and CDR2 (germline): MNHEY, SVGAGI. CDR3 sequence: CASSSPGVAQGNTIYF. For the CDR3, the DNA is TGTGCCAGCAGTTCTCCAGGGGTAGCGCAAGGAAACACCATATATTTT.

V and J are TRBV5-1 and TRBJ2-3; D is ambiguous. CDR1 is SGHRS and CDR2 is YFSETQ in the germline V gene. The CDR3 loop spans 14 amino acids. The V end lost 4 bases, the J end lost 4 bases, and 13 bases lay between the germline ends. The CDR3 sequence is CASSPDLRADTQYF. DNA for the CDR3: TGCGCCAGCAGCCCGGACCTCCGGGCAGATACGCAGTATTTT.

The chain's CDR3 is CSVVLWSTDTQYF. The CDR3 nucleotides are TGCAGCGTTGTATTGTGGAGCACAGATACGCAGTATTTT. The chain recombines TRBV29-1 with TRBJ2-3; D is unclear. CDR3 length: 13 amino acids. V gave up 4 bases and J gave up 0 bases, with 8 bases separating them. Germline-derived CDR1 and CDR2 are SQVTM and ANQGSEA.

The V gene is TRBV7-8, the J gene TRBJ2-1; 8 bases match TRBD1. Per germline, CDR1 SGHVS and CDR2 FQNEAQ. The CDR3 sequence is 19 residues long. With V trimmed by 8 bases and J by 0 bases, 18 bases remained unmatched. CDR3 coding DNA: TGTGCCAGCCCAAAGGGGACAGGCGATAGTTTAAGCTCCTACAATGAGCAGTTCTTC. This translates into CASPKGTGDSLSSYNEQFF. Combining the CDR3 with reference TRBV7-8 and TRBJ2-1 gives the whole variable domain GAGVSQSPRYKVAKRGQDVALRCDPISGHVSLFWYQQALGQGPEFLTYFQNEAQLDKSGLPSDRFFAERPEGSVSTLKIQRTQQEDSAVYLCASPKGTGDSLSSYNEQFFGPGTRLTVL.